This TCR beta chain was documented in a study of blood T cells in healthy people across ages (dated by TCRdb to between 2015 and 2017). For the wider study: In model experiments, roughly one uniquely barcoded TCR beta cDNA molecule per two T cells was captured by template switching. To avoid experimental bias, donors of different ages were distributed randomly across sequencing lanes. Using the same blood draw, the study looked at two additional independent replicas of 1 million unique cDNA reads for two donors, one aged 18 to 30 and the other aged 80 or older. The donors were divided into four age groups: young (average around 15 years), middle-aged (about 40), aged (about 60) and long-lived (about 79). Age-related changes in TCR beta repertoire diversity were measured in the study by deep sequencing normalized with unique cDNA molecular identifiers.

On the study overall, not on this receptor specifically: Donor CMV infection status was unknown, potentially confounding age-related changes in expanded clonotypes. Estimates of total diversity based on one million sequenced T cells were considered lower bounds and underestimates. As age increased, observed TCR beta diversity per million T cells dropped in a roughly linear way, and a significant reduction was already evident by age about 40. Compared with the aged group, the long-lived group had more naive CD4+ T cells, fewer expanded clones and increased TCR diversity, a pattern suggesting age selection. Observed TCR beta diversity correlated strongly with the percentage of naive T cells measured by flow cytometry. Bulk unsorted PBMC profiling prevented conclusive comparison of naive and antigen-experienced compartments.

According to the germline V gene (reference sequence), CDR1 reads SGHKS and CDR2 reads YYEKEE. The CDR3 runs 13 residues from the cysteine to the phenylalanine. This entry keeps only the CDR3 DNA: 39 bases, framed from base 1. V is cut by 0 bases and J by 3 bases, and the space between the germline ends is 6 bases. The roughly 38 donors, aged roughly 6 to 95 years, were systemically healthy Caucasian individuals from Russia. Around 10 milliliters of peripheral blood were drawn from each donor into EDTA-treated Vacutainer tubes. Ficoll-Paque density-gradient centrifugation was used to isolate PBMCs, with at least 6 million obtained per sample. Trizol reagent was used to extract total RNA from the PBMCs, yielding at least 6 micrograms per sample. For every donor, flow cytometry on a PBMC aliquot measured the percentage of naive CD45RAhigh/CD27high T cells. Libraries were constructed by 5' RACE. Sequencing took place on an Illumina HiSeq 2500. A second PCR of 7 to 11 cycles was performed with a sample-barcoded 5' primer and a J-beta primer mix. A template-switch 5' adaptor carrying 12 random nucleotides introduced a unique molecular identifier onto each TCR beta cDNA molecule. At least 3 million CDR3-containing paired-end reads were obtained from each sample. First-strand cDNA was synthesized from all RNA with the Mint cDNA synthesis kit, primed by a TRBC-specific oligonucleotide. Following uracil-DNA glycosylase treatment, all cDNA underwent a first 18-cycle PCR with the universal primers M1SS and BC2_uni_R. Per the source publication's procedure: Each sample was normalized by randomly selecting 1 million high-quality reads, each carrying a distinct molecular identifier. Instead of being binned into consensus sequences, reads that shared molecular identifiers were thrown out. CDR3 identification, clonotype clustering and error correction used MiTCR with a Q25 quality threshold and the strictest error-elimination algorithm. A nonparametric unseen species model with Euler transformation was used to estimate lower-bound total TCR beta diversity. TCRdb handled the public reads itself, with Q25 trimming in fastp and clone calling in MiXCR, and kept productive beta chains. Entries are consolidated by CDR3 protein sequence, retaining the most common genes and DNA. TCRdb's processing, not the authors' own work, is the source of the V and J calls. This sample lists roughly 800,000 distinct CDR3 sequences; about 37% were detected once. The top ten clones comprise approximately 13% of the sample.

This clonotype has more than one count but fewer than ten. This receptor's antigen is unknown. Per-base quality was not reported, and no clone a single base away is much larger than it. The receptor comes from a man aged 18 to 30 in good health. Sequenced sample: blood. Rearrangement joined TRBV5-5 to TRBJ1-1; TRBD1 is perhaps the D gene, given 6 matching bases. The encoded CDR3 is CASSLGGHTEAFF. The sequenced DNA: TGTGCCAGCAGCTTGGGGGGGCACACTGAAGCTTTCTTT.